This TCR beta chain originates from a study of T-cell reconstitution after alpha-beta-depleted transplantation in children. Study-wide findings and caveats: Roughly two months post-transplant, alpha-beta T cells reportedly originated from several hundred graft clones that had expanded. Newly generated T cells supplied most T-cell counts and diversity one year post-transplant. Surviving recipient cells, namely T cells and thymic progenitors, were the source of high day-60 TCRbeta diversity in some patients.

Details on this clonotype: Its antigen is not known.

Unique molecular identifiers were incorporated when the TCRbeta library was constructed. From the PCR reads, TCRdb called clonotypes with MiXCR, one entry per CDR3 protein. The data hold 480,000 or so distinct CDR3 sequences, with about 11% observed a single time. This sequence was found in a child aged 2 to 10 with inherited bone marrow failure, due to receive a stem cell transplant. The material sequenced was PBMCs, taken before TCRalphabeta/CD19-depleted stem cell transplant.

CDR3 amino acids: CASSIPSFRHTKGQPQHF. DNA for the CDR3: TGTGCCAGTAGTATACCATCCTTTAGACACACAAAGGGCCAGCCCCAGCATTTT. V usage is TRBV19 and J usage is TRBJ1-5; D unresolved. Trimming took off 2 bases at V and 7 bases at J, with 24 bases between the two ends. Germline V gene sequence: CDR1 LNHDA, CDR2 SQIVND (reference sequence). The CDR3 covers 18 residues.